The 29 T cell receptor beta chains below come from one sample, sequenced in a study of cytomegalovirus exposure and HLA in healthy donors. Primers included in the PCR were 60 Vbeta and 13 Jbeta primers. Sequencing was performed with immunoSEQ multiplex PCR; in TCRdb, only in-frame clones are kept and a portion is missing. The repertoire includes 150,000 to 250,000 clones, 82% of them detected once, and 0.098% sits in the top ten. Source material: PBMCs. These receptors came from a boy aged 2 to 10 in good health and CMV-seronegative.

This clone was seen more than once but under ten times. The CDR3 coding sequence is TGTGCCAGCTCACCCCAAGACAGGGGTGAAGCTTTCTTT. It specifies CASSPQDRGEAFF. V is TRBV18 and J is TRBJ1-1; 8 bases fit TRBD1. This CDR3 has 13 residues. The germline V gene encodes CDR1 KGHSH and CDR2 LQKENI. V was clipped by 3 bases and J by 7 bases; unmatched bases: 4.

This clone was detected a few times. V usage is TRBV2 and J usage is TRBJ2-3; a possible D gene is TRBD1 (6 bases). The CDR3 covers 14 residues. V shed 5 bases and J shed 2 bases, with 11 bases lying between them. The germline gives CDR1 SNHLY, CDR2 FYNNEI. This CDR3 reads CASSTTGYTDTQYF. CDR3 sequence (DNA): TGTGCCAGCAGTACGACAGGATACACAGATACGCAGTATTTT. The full variable domain, with the rest looked up from reference TRBV2 and TRBJ2-3, is EPEVTQTPSHQVTQMGQEVILRCVPISNHLYFYWYRQILGQKVEFLVSFYNNEISEKSEIFDDQFSVERPDGSNFTLKIRSTKLEDSAMYFCASSTTGYTDTQYFGPGTRLTVL.

The V gene is TRBV18, the J gene TRBJ1-1; D might be TRBD1 (5 bases). Trimming removed 6 bases from V and 2 bases from J, with 10 bases in between. The CDR3 sequence is 13 residues long. In germline, CDR1 is KGHSH, CDR2 LQKENI. The DNA of the CDR3 is TGTGCCAGCTCTATGACAGAAAACACTGAAGCTTTCTTT. This encodes CASSMTENTEAFF.

This sequence joins TRBV4-3 and TRBJ1-2; no firm D call. Per germline, CDR1 LGHNA and CDR2 YSLEER. The V gene lost 0 bases and the J gene lost 7 bases, with 24 bases spanning the gap. The CDR3 runs to 18 residues. The CDR3 DNA sequence: TGCGCCAGCAGCCAAGACCCCCCTTCACTGTTAGTACTTGGTGGCTACACCTTC. This sequence encodes CASSQDPPSLLVLGGYTF.

The chain is built from TRBV7-3 and TRBJ2-1; TRBD1 might be the D (5 bases). The CDR3 has 14 residues. V dropped 1 base and J dropped 8 bases, with 12 bases sitting between them. CDR1 and CDR2 (germline): SGHTA, FQGTGA. CDR3 nucleotide sequence: TGTGCCAGCAGCTTAATAGGCAGGGAAGATGAGCAGTTCTTC. Translating it yields CASSLIGREDEQFF.

A word on this clone: The sample carries other DNA sequences with the same CDR3. The chain joins TRBV18 to TRBJ2-5; D not resolved. CDR3 length: 13 amino acids. V shed 2 bases and J shed 5 bases, with 9 bases lying between them. Germline values: CDR1 KGHSH, CDR2 LQKENI. CDR3 sequence: CASSPLLEETQYF. CDR3 nucleotides: TGTGCCAGCTCACCATTATTAGAGGAGACCCAGTACTTC.

The rearrangement uses TRBV19 and TRBJ2-2; the match to TRBD1 covers 11 bases. V lost 3 bases, J lost 3 bases, and 12 bases stayed unmatched. Germline CDR1 reads LNHDA; CDR2 reads SQIVND (reference sequence). This CDR3 has 19 amino acids. The DNA of the CDR3 is TGTGCCAGTAGTATTTGGGACAGGGGGGTTCCCACCTACACCGGGGAGCTGTTTTTT. The encoded protein is CASSIWDRGVPTYTGELFF.

This chain links TRBV6-5 with TRBJ1-3; D remains unclear. The length of the CDR3 is 16 residues. V was clipped by 0 bases and J by 0 bases, with 9 bases between them. Germline CDR1 reads MNHEY; CDR2 reads SVGAGI. The CDR3: CASSYSRRFSGNTIYF. DNA for the CDR3: TGTGCCAGCAGTTACTCGAGGAGGTTCTCTGGAAACACCATATATTTT.

This clone occurred a few times. V usage is TRBV5-8 and J usage is TRBJ1-4; D not certain. This CDR3 region has 17 residues. CDR1 is SGHTS and CDR2 is YDEGEE in the germline V gene. V was cut by 3 bases and J by 5 bases, with 20 bases left in between. The CDR3 DNA reads TGTGCCAGCAGCTACCACACGGGGAGTCAAGGAAATGAAAAACTGTTTTTT. It codes for CASSYHTGSQGNEKLFF. The whole variable domain, filled in from reference TRBV5-8 and TRBJ1-4, reads EAGVTQSPTHLIKTRGQQATLRCSPISGHTSVYWYQQALGLGLQFLLWYDEGEERNRGNFPPRFSGRQFPNYSSELNVNALELEDSALYLCASSYHTGSQGNEKLFFGSGTQLSVL.

This clone was seen only once. V is TRBV30 and J is TRBJ1-2; the D gene is possibly TRBD1 (5 bases). The CDR3 runs 14 residues. The germline V gene encodes CDR1 GTSNPN and CDR2 SVGIG (reference sequence). The germline V and J ends were trimmed by 8 bases and 7 bases, with 23 bases remaining between them. The CDR3, as DNA: TGTGCCCGCAAACATCCAGGGTTAACGGTTGGCTACACCTTC. Translated, it gives CARKHPGLTVGYTF.

The V gene is TRBV27, the J gene TRBJ2-1; perhaps TRBD1 as D (6 bases). V lost 3 bases to trimming and J lost 2 bases, with 8 bases between them. The CDR3 spans 14 residues. Germline-derived CDR1 and CDR2 are MNHEY and SMNVEV (reference sequence). The CDR3 nucleotides read TGTGCCAGCAGTTTCAGGGGACCCTACAATGAGCAGTTCTTC. Amino acid sequence: CASSFRGPYNEQFF.

V is TRBV18 and J is TRBJ2-3; TRBD2 aligns across 12 bases. The V gene end was trimmed by 3 bases and the J gene end by 1 base; junction bases not matched to a gene: 5. CDR3 length equals 17 residues. CDR1 and CDR2 (germline): KGHSH, LQKENI. The CDR3 DNA reads as TGTGCCAGCTCACCCGGACTAGCGGGGATCGGCACAGATACGCAGTATTTT. This sequence encodes CASSPGLAGIGTDTQYF. Full variable domain (outside the CDR3, taken from reference TRBV18 and TRBJ2-3): NAGVMQNPRHLVRRRGQEARLRCSPMKGHSHVYWYRQLPEEGLKFMVYLQKENIIDESGMPKERFSAEFPKEGPSILRIQQVVRGDSAAYFCASSPGLAGIGTDTQYFGPGTRLTVL.

The genes are TRBV4-2 and TRBJ1-4; D unresolved. V was clipped by 3 bases and J by 3 bases, with 14 bases between them. The CDR3 runs to 16 residues. Germline CDR1 reads LGHNA; CDR2 reads YNFKEQ. The CDR3 loop reads CASSQVVSGSNEKLFF. In DNA form, the CDR3 reads TGTGCCAGCAGCCAGGTTGTCTCGGGGTCTAATGAAAAACTGTTTTTT.

The chain combines TRBV6-1 with TRBJ2-5; D unresolved. The germline V and J ends were trimmed by 0 bases and 7 bases, with 6 bases remaining between them. The CDR3 totals 12 residues. Per the germline V gene, CDR1 is MNHNS and CDR2 is SASEGT. CDR3 in DNA: TGTGCCAGCAGTGAAGCTAGTGGGACCCAGTACTTC. Translation gives CASSEASGTQYF.

This clone is a singleton in its sample. This chain connects TRBV4-3 to TRBJ2-2; D ambiguous. CDR1 is LGHNA, CDR2 YSLEER, per germline. The CDR3 consists of 16 residues. V lost 0 bases to trimming and J lost 4 bases, with 12 bases between them. CDR3 nucleotides: TGCGCCAGCAGCCAAGATGAGGCACCGGGCACCGGGGAGCTGTTTTTT. Its translation: CASSQDEAPGTGELFF.

This sequence joins TRBV10-3 and TRBJ2-5; 9 positions match TRBD1. The V segment lost 6 bases and the J segment 3 bases; nucleotides outside the gene matches: 5. Per germline, CDR1 ENHRY and CDR2 SYGVKD. The CDR3 runs 14 residues. This chain's CDR3 is CAIRNRDREETQYF. The CDR3 DNA reads TGTGCCATCAGGAACCGGGACAGGGAAGAGACCCAGTACTTC.

Note on this clone: Other DNA sequences in the sample encode the same CDR3. V gene TRBV6-5 combines with J gene TRBJ2-7, with 9 nucleotides matching TRBD1. V was pared by 0 bases and J by 3 bases, with 3 bases of the junction left unmatched. Germline CDR1 reads MNHEY; CDR2 reads SVGAGI. The CDR3 spans 15 residues. CDR3 sequence (DNA): TGTGCCAGCAGTTACTCCGGGACAGGGATCTACGAGCAGTACTTC. Translation: CASSYSGTGIYEQYF.

This chain links TRBV6-5 with TRBJ1-2; TRBD1 might be the D (5 bases). CDR3 length equals 15 residues. The germline CDR1 and CDR2 sequences are MNHEY and SVGAGI. V lost 0 bases and J lost 6, with 14 bases in between. This chain's CDR3 is CASSYSGLSWDGYTF. The CDR3 region has the DNA TGTGCCAGCAGTTACTCGGGGCTCTCCTGGGATGGCTACACCTTC.

The gene calls are TRBV9 and TRBJ2-3, with 7 bases fitting TRBD1. Losses at the gene ends were 2 bases for V and 2 bases for J; bases not matched to a gene: 8. The CDR3 length is 16 residues. Germline V lookup: CDR1 SGDLS, CDR2 YYNGEE. The CDR3 spells CASSVSGTANTDTQYF. In DNA form, the CDR3 reads TGTGCCAGCAGCGTCTCCGGGACAGCGAACACAGATACGCAGTATTTT.

The rearrangement uses TRBV5-1 and TRBJ2-2, with 7 bases fitting TRBD1. In germline, CDR1 is SGHRS, CDR2 YFSETQ. V was pared by 0 bases and J by 3 bases, with 8 bases of the junction left unmatched. The CDR3 runs to 17 residues. In DNA, the CDR3 is TGCGCCAGCAGCTTGGCCGGCACAGGGGTTCACACCGGGGAGCTGTTTTTT. As protein: CASSLAGTGVHTGELFF.

The gene calls are TRBV5-4 and TRBJ2-5; the match to TRBD2 covers 12 bases. Trimming removed 2 bases from V and 0 bases from J; junction bases left unmatched: 8. This CDR3 is built from 18 residues. Germline V lookup: CDR1 SGHNT, CDR2 YYREEE (reference sequence). The CDR3 region has the DNA TGTGCCAGCAGCTTTCACGTAACTAGCGGGGGGTACCAAGAGACCCAGTACTTC. This codes for CASSFHVTSGGYQETQYF.

This clone was picked up one time. This sequence joins TRBV7-2 and TRBJ1-2; TRBD1 matches at 9 bases. This CDR3 is built from 13 residues. The germline CDR1 and CDR2 sequences are SGHTA and FQGNSA. With 4 bases clipped from V and 7 bases from J, the junction kept 4 bases outside the gene matches. The CDR3 DNA sequence: TGTGCCAGCAGCTCCCGGGACAGGGCTGGCTACACCTTC. It codes for CASSSRDRAGYTF.

This clone was picked up one time. The genes are TRBV29-1 and TRBJ1-1, with 7 bases matching TRBD1. Trimming removed 6 bases from V and 1 base from J; junction bases left unmatched: 5. The CDR3 extends over 13 amino acids. Per germline, CDR1 SQVTM and CDR2 ANQGSEA. The CDR3 nucleotides are TGCAGCGTCCAGGGGGTCGCGAACACTGAAGCTTTCTTT. Its protein is CSVQGVANTEAFF.

This clone has more than one count but fewer than ten. This chain links TRBV5-4 with TRBJ1-4; 8 bases are shared with TRBD1. CDR3 size: 16 residues. With V trimmed by 4 bases and J by 4 bases, 9 bases remained unmatched. CDR1 is SGHNT and CDR2 is YYREEE in the germline V gene (reference sequence). The chain's CDR3 is CASSRRQGSGNEKLFF. The DNA for the CDR3 is TGTGCCAGCAGCCGGAGACAGGGGAGCGGTAATGAAAAACTGTTTTTT.

The chain uses TRBV11-3 and TRBJ1-5; weak D call: TRBD1 (6 bases). The CDR3 consists of 15 residues. The germline V and J ends were trimmed by 0 bases and 7 bases, with 13 bases remaining between them. Germline V gene lookup returns CDR1 SGHNT and CDR2 YENEEA. DNA for the CDR3: TGTGCCAGCAGCTTAGAAACAGGGAAGAGCCAGCCCCAGCATTTT. Amino acid sequence: CASSLETGKSQPQHF.

This sequence joins TRBV27 and TRBJ2-7, with D perhaps TRBD1 (6 bases). The germline CDR1 and CDR2 sequences are MNHEY and SMNVEV (reference sequence). The V end lost 6 bases, the J end lost 0 bases, and 12 bases lay between the germline ends. The CDR3 has 14 amino acids. The CDR3 region is CASSRYRVSYEQYF. In DNA, the CDR3 is TGTGCCAGCAGCAGATACAGGGTCTCCTACGAGCAGTACTTC.

V and J are TRBV28 and TRBJ2-6; D is undetermined. The CDR3 loop spans 16 amino acids. Germline loops: CDR1 MDHEN, CDR2 SYDVKM. V gave up 2 bases and J gave up 1 base, with 9 bases separating them. In nucleotides, the CDR3 is TGTGCCAGCAGTTTAGCGCCGTATTCTGGGGCCAACGTCCTGACTTTC. Translating it yields CASSLAPYSGANVLTF.

About this clone itself: One end of the junction does not line up with germline, which may come from a read error. CDR3 DNA sequence: TGTGCCAGCAGCTTGGGGGGACAGGGGAACGCTGAAGCTTTCTTT. It encodes CASSLGGQGNAEAFF. The V gene is TRBV5-4, the J gene TRBJ1-1; TRBD1 matches 10 bases. The CDR3 is made up of 15 amino acids. Germline CDR1 and CDR2: SGHNT and YYREEE (reference sequence). The full variable domain, with the rest looked up from reference TRBV5-4 and TRBJ1-1, is ETGVTQSPTHLIKTRGQQVTLRCSSQSGHNTVSWYQQALGQGPQFIFQYYREEENGRGNFPPRFSGLQFPNYSSELNVNALELDDSALYLCASSLGGQGNAEAFFGQGTRLTVV.

The V and J genes are TRBV2 and TRBJ2-2; 12 bases align to TRBD1. The J segment lost 9 bases and the V segment lost 4 bases, leaving 6 bases of the junction unmatched. This CDR3 spans 15 amino acids. Germline V gene lookup returns CDR1 SNHLY and CDR2 FYNNEI. The CDR3 DNA sequence: TGTGCCAGCAGTGTAATGGGGACAGGGGGCCGGGAGCTGTTTTTT. Translation: CASSVMGTGGRELFF.